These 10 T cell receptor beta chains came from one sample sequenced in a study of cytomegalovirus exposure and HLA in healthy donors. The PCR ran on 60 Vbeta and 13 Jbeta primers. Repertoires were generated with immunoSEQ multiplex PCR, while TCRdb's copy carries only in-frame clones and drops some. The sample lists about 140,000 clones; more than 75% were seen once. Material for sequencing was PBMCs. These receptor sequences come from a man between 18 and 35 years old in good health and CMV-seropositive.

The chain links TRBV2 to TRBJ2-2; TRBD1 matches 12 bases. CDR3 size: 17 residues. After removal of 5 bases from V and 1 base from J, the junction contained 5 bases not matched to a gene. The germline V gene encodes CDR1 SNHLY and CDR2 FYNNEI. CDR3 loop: CASSKGQGARNTGELFF. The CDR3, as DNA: TGTGCCAGCAGTAAGGGACAGGGGGCGCGGAACACCGGGGAGCTGTTTTTT.

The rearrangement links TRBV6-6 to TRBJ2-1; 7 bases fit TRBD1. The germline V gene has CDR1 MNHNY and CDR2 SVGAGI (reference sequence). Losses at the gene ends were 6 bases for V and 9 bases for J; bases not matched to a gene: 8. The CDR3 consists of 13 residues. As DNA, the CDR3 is TGTGCCAGCAGACTTGACAGGGTCGTTGAGCAGTTCTTC. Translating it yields CASRLDRVVEQFF.

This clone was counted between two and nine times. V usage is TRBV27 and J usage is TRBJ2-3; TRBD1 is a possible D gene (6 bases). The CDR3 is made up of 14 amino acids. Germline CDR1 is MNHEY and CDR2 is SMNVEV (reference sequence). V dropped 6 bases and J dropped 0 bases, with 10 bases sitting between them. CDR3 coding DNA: TGTGCCAGCAGCCACAGGGAAAGCACAGATACGCAGTATTTT. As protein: CASSHRESTDTQYF.

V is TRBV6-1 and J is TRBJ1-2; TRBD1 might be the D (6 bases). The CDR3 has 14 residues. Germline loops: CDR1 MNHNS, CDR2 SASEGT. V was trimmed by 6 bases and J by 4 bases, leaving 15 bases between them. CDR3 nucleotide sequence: TGTGCCAGCAGGGTCCGACAGGTTCTCTATGGCTACACCTTC. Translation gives CASRVRQVLYGYTF.

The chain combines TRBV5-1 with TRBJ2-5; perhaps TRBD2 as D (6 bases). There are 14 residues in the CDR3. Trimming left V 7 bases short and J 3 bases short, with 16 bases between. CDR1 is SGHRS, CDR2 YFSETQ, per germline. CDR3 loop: CASPSRDSKETQYF. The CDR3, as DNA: TGCGCCAGCCCCTCCCGGGACTCCAAAGAGACCCAGTACTTC.

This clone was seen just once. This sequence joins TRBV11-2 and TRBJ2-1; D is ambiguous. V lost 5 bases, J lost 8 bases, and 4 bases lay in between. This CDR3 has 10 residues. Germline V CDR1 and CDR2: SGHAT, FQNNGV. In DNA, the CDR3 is TGTGCCAGCAGCCGCGATGAGCAGTTCTTC. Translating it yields CASSRDEQFF.

DNA for the CDR3: TGTGCCACCACCCTGGGACTAGCGCTTATCTACGAGCAGTACTTC. Protein sequence: CATTLGLALIYEQYF. J is TRBJ2-7 and V is TRBV15; TRBD2 aligns across 10 bases. Per the germline V gene, CDR1 is LNHNV and CDR2 is YYDKDF (reference sequence). V dropped 7 bases and J dropped 3; count of bases not matched to a gene: 9. This CDR3 region has 15 residues.

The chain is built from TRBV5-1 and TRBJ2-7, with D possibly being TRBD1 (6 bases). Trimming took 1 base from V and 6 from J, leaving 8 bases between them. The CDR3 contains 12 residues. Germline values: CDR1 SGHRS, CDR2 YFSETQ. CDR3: CASSLQGLEQYF. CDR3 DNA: TGCGCCAGCAGCTTGCAGGGGCTCGAGCAGTACTTC.

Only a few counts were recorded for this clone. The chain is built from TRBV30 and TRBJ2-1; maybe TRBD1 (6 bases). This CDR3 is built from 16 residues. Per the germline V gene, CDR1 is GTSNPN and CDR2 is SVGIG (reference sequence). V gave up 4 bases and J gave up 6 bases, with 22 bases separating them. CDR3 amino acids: CAWIRTGQGIPNEQFF. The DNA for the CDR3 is TGTGCCTGGATTCGTACAGGGCAGGGAATCCCCAATGAGCAGTTCTTC.

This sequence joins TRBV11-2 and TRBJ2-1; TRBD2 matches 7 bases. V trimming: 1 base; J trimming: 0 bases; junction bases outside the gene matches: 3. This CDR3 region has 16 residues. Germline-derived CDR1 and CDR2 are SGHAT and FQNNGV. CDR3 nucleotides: TGTGCCAGCAGCTTAGTGGGCGGGGGCTCCTACAATGAGCAGTTCTTC. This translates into CASSLVGGGSYNEQFF.